The 32 T cell receptor beta chains given below trace back to one sample, sequenced in a study of shared clonotypes between healthy human individuals. Data came from immunoSEQ multiplex PCR; TCRdb stores just in-frame clones and leaves some out. The sample has roughly 770,000 clones, about 97% seen once. CD8 cells regarded as naive lacked CD45RO, were positively chosen for CCR7, and omitted terminally differentiated effector memory CD45RA+ cells. The sample was naive CD8+ T cells sorted from blood. The receptors were gathered from a young man in good health.

The chain links TRBV2 to TRBJ2-5; D not resolved. With 7 bases removed from V and 1 base from J, the gap between germline ends came to 10 bases. Germline loops: CDR1 SNHLY, CDR2 FYNNEI. The CDR3 contains 13 residues. Written as DNA, the CDR3 is TGTGCCAGCACCGAGAGGTTCCAAGAGACCCAGTACTTC. It codes for CASTERFQETQYF.

This clone occurred once. V gene TRBV7-7 combines with J gene TRBJ2-1, with D perhaps being TRBD1 or TRBD2 (5 bases each). Looked up from germline, CDR1 is SSHAT and CDR2 is FNYEAQ (reference sequence). Trimming stripped 4 bases from V and 6 bases from J, with 13 bases between. CDR3 length: 14 residues. The CDR3 nucleotides are TGTGCCAGCAGCTCAACGACTGGGGGCAATGAGCAGTTCTTC. Protein product: CASSSTTGGNEQFF.

Note on this clone: The sample holds other DNA sequences that translate to the same CDR3. V gene TRBV5-1 combines with J gene TRBJ2-7; possibly TRBD1 for D (5 bases). The CDR3 contains 13 residues. V lost 2 bases, J lost 2 bases, and 8 bases lay in between. From germline, CDR1 is SGHRS and CDR2 YFSETQ. As DNA, the CDR3 is TGCGCCAGCAGCTTCGGACAAGCCTACGAGCAGTACTTC. This encodes CASSFGQAYEQYF.

The chain couples TRBV2 to TRBJ2-5; TRBD1 is a possible D gene (6 bases). This CDR3 has 18 residues. Germline V lookup: CDR1 SNHLY, CDR2 FYNNEI. Trimming took off 1 base at V and 5 bases at J, with 23 bases between the two ends. CDR3 protein: CASSEGPVRGISQETQYF. The CDR3 nucleotides read TGTGCCAGCAGTGAAGGGCCGGTGAGGGGGATTTCACAGGAGACCCAGTACTTC.

The chain links TRBV5-1 to TRBJ2-7; perhaps TRBD2 as D (6 bases). V was pared by 2 bases and J by 2 bases, with 14 bases between. Germline V lookup: CDR1 SGHRS, CDR2 YFSETQ. There are 15 residues in the CDR3. The CDR3 DNA reads TGCGCCAGCAGCTTCGGGGGTTCGGCTGCCTACGAGCAGTACTTC. As protein: CASSFGGSAAYEQYF.

The chain recombines TRBV4-1 with TRBJ1-5, with D perhaps matching TRBD1 (6 bases). Germline CDR1 is MGHRA and CDR2 is YSYEKL. The V and J ends lost 3 bases and 5 bases respectively, with 11 bases between them. The CDR3 is 14 amino acids. The CDR3 DNA reads as TGCGCCAGCAGCCAGAGCCCAGGGGATCAGCCCCAGCATTTT. As protein: CASSQSPGDQPQHF.

The chain has TRBV12-5 and TRBJ2-5; the match to TRBD2 covers 13 bases. Per germline, CDR1 LGHNT and CDR2 FRNRAP. The CDR3 sequence is 20 residues long. J lost 1 base, V lost 6 bases, and 17 bases had no gene match. The CDR3 here is CASGQTDPGLAGDSQETQYF. The CDR3 DNA sequence: TGTGCTAGTGGCCAGACAGACCCAGGACTAGCGGGGGACTCCCAAGAGACCCAGTACTTC.

The chain is built from TRBV29-1 and TRBJ1-1, with 8 bases lining up with TRBD1. CDR3 length: 13 residues. Germline CDR1 is SQVTM and CDR2 is ANQGSEA. The V segment lost 3 bases and the J segment 5 bases; nucleotides outside the gene matches: 5. Here the CDR3 reads CSVETGEGTEAFF. Here the CDR3 DNA reads TGCAGCGTTGAGACAGGGGAGGGGACTGAAGCTTTCTTT. The full variable domain, completed using reference TRBV29-1 and TRBJ1-1, is SAVISQKPSRDICQRGTSLTIQCQVDSQVTMMFWYRQQPGQSLTLIATANQGSEATYESGFVIDKFPISRPNLTFSTLTVSNMSPEDSSIYLCSVETGEGTEAFFGQGTRLTVV.

This clone has just one count. The chain recombines TRBV7-6 with TRBJ1-1; D not certain. Trimming took off 5 bases at V and 6 bases at J, with 13 bases between the two ends. Germline V lookup: CDR1 SGHVS, CDR2 FNYEAQ. This CDR3 comprises 13 residues. The CDR3 reads CASSPRSWAEAFF. The CDR3 bases are TGTGCCAGCAGCCCTAGGAGTTGGGCTGAAGCTTTCTTT.

This chain's CDR3 is CASSQFGGRTEQYF. The DNA for the CDR3 is TGCGCCAGCAGCCAATTTGGGGGCCGGACCGAGCAGTACTTC. The gene calls are TRBV4-1 and TRBJ2-7; perhaps TRBD1 as D (6 bases). The ends were cut back, 2 bases at V and 6 bases at J, with 14 bases in the middle. Per germline, CDR1 MGHRA and CDR2 YSYEKL. The CDR3 runs 14 residues.

This rearrangement joins TRBV28 to TRBJ2-1, with TRBD2 matching over 9 bases. CDR1 is MDHEN and CDR2 is SYDVKM in the germline V gene. This CDR3 has 15 residues. J was trimmed by 6 bases and V by 2 bases; bases with no gene match: 5. The CDR3 reads CASSLAGGLGNEQFF. DNA for the CDR3: TGTGCCAGCAGTTTAGCGGGAGGGCTAGGCAATGAGCAGTTCTTC.

The V gene is TRBV27, the J gene TRBJ2-6; D is unclear. CDR3 size: 14 residues. V lost 1 base and J 1 base, leaving 2 bases between the germline ends. Germline-derived CDR1 and CDR2 are MNHEY and SMNVEV (reference sequence). CDR3 residues: CASSLFSGANVLTF. In DNA, the CDR3 is TGTGCCAGCAGTTTATTTTCTGGGGCCAACGTCCTGACTTTC.

The chain is built from TRBV28 and TRBJ2-5, with TRBD2 as a possible D gene (5 bases). The germline V gene has CDR1 MDHEN and CDR2 SYDVKM. Trimming removed 5 bases from V and 2 bases from J, with 18 bases in between. This CDR3 has 16 amino acids. The CDR3 is CASSPRRGSRQETQYF. The CDR3 nucleotides are TGTGCCAGCAGTCCGCGTCGGGGTAGTCGTCAAGAGACCCAGTACTTC.

The chain employs TRBV7-9 and TRBJ2-1, with 10 bases identical to TRBD2. With 0 bases clipped from V and 9 bases from J, the junction kept 5 bases outside the gene matches. CDR3 size: 15 residues. Germline V gene sequence: CDR1 SEHNR, CDR2 FQNEAQ (reference sequence). The CDR3 DNA reads TGTGCCAGCAGCTTAGCGCCAGCGGGAGGGCGTGAGCAGTTCTTC. Amino acid sequence: CASSLAPAGGREQFF. The variable domain in full, completed from reference TRBV7-9 and TRBJ2-1, reads DTGVSQNPRHKITKRGQNVTFRCDPISEHNRLYWYRQTLGQGPEFLTYFQNEAQLEKSRLLSDRFSAERPKGSFSTLEIQRTEQGDSAMYLCASSLAPAGGREQFFGPGTRLTVL.

This chain joins TRBV7-9 and TRBJ2-7; possible D gene TRBD2, 6 bases. This CDR3 spans 14 amino acids. Germline assignment: CDR1 SEHNR and CDR2 FQNEAQ (reference sequence). V was trimmed by 2 bases and J by 3 bases, leaving 11 bases between them. The CDR3 DNA sequence: TGTGCCAGCAGCTTAACTTCGGACTACTACGAGCAGTACTTC. Translation: CASSLTSDYYEQYF.

This clone is a singleton in its sample. This rearrangement joins TRBV11-1 to TRBJ2-7; possible D gene TRBD1, 5 bases. Germline V gene data show CDR1 as SGHAT and CDR2 as FQDESV (reference sequence). The CDR3 runs 15 residues. The V gene lost 4 bases and the J gene lost 6 bases, with 19 bases spanning the gap. The CDR3 protein is CASSSPDRVVGEQYF. The CDR3 bases are TGTGCCAGCAGCTCCCCCGACAGAGTGGTGGGCGAGCAGTACTTC.

The rearrangement uses TRBV7-9 and TRBJ2-1; TRBD2 aligns across 11 bases. The trim removed 2 bases at V and 2 bases at J, leaving 2 bases unmatched. The germline CDR1 and CDR2 sequences are SEHNR and FQNEAQ (reference sequence). The CDR3 is 16 residues long. The CDR3 nucleotides are TGTGCCAGCAGCTTAATGACTAGCGGGACCTACAATGAGCAGTTCTTC. It yields the protein CASSLMTSGTYNEQFF.

The chain uses TRBV4-1 and TRBJ2-1; D remains ambiguous. CDR1 and CDR2 from the germline V gene are MGHRA and YSYEKL. This CDR3 region has 12 residues. V shed 4 bases and J shed 7 bases, with 8 bases lying between them. CDR3 residues: CASSPLGNEQFF. CDR3 nucleotides: TGCGCCAGCAGCCCCCTTGGTAATGAGCAGTTCTTC.

The V gene is TRBV7-9, the J gene TRBJ2-1, with a tentative D call TRBD1 (5 bases). The germline V and J ends were trimmed by 1 base and 6 bases, with 16 bases remaining between them. The germline V gene encodes CDR1 SEHNR and CDR2 FQNEAQ (reference sequence). The CDR3 is made up of 16 amino acids. The CDR3, as DNA: TGTGCCAGCAGCTTAGGGGCAGGGCTCTTAGTCAATGAGCAGTTCTTC. Its protein product is CASSLGAGLLVNEQFF.

The chain uses TRBV6-1 and TRBJ2-7; 8 bases align to TRBD1. V shed 5 bases, J shed 5 bases, and the junction held 5 bases outside the gene matches. The CDR3 loop spans 13 amino acids. CDR1 is MNHNS and CDR2 is SASEGT in the germline V gene. The CDR3 DNA reads TGTGCCAGCAGTTCCTGGGACAGGCACGAGCAGTACTTC. It specifies CASSSWDRHEQYF.

The gene calls are TRBV7-9 and TRBJ1-2; no clear D gene. Germline CDR1 is SEHNR and CDR2 is FQNEAQ (reference sequence). CDR3 length: 11 amino acids. Trimming cost V 2 bases and J 6 bases, with 4 bases left between them. This CDR3 is CASSLIDGYTF. Written as DNA, the CDR3 is TGTGCCAGCAGCTTAATCGATGGCTACACCTTC.

V gene TRBV6-6 combines with J gene TRBJ2-1; D may be TRBD1 (5 bases). Germline V lookup: CDR1 MNHNY, CDR2 SVGAGI (reference sequence). The CDR3 extends over 16 amino acids. V was pared by 0 bases and J by 6 bases, with 15 bases between. Here the CDR3 DNA reads TGTGCCAGCAGTTACTCTCGAACAGGTGGTGTCAATGAGCAGTTCTTC. It is translated as CASSYSRTGGVNEQFF.

The chain uses TRBV5-5 and TRBJ2-7; 10 bases fit TRBD2. This CDR3 comprises 16 residues. Germline V gene data show CDR1 as SGHKS and CDR2 as YYEKEE (reference sequence). With 4 bases clipped from V and 0 bases from J, the junction kept 7 bases outside the gene matches. CDR3 DNA sequence: TGTGCCAGCAGCCTAAACCTAGCGGGAGTCTCCTACGAGCAGTACTTC. Translation gives CASSLNLAGVSYEQYF.

This chain links TRBV4-1 with TRBJ2-7; maybe TRBD2 (5 bases). Germline-derived CDR1 and CDR2 are MGHRA and YSYEKL. Trimming cost V 3 bases and J 5 bases, with 11 bases left between them. This CDR3 spans 13 amino acids. The CDR3 bases are TGCGCCAGCAGCCATGCTGTGAGGGACGAGCAGTACTTC. This translates into CASSHAVRDEQYF.

This chain uses TRBV2 with TRBJ2-4, with D perhaps TRBD1 (5 bases). The CDR3 length is 18 residues. Per germline, CDR1 SNHLY and CDR2 FYNNEI. V dropped 1 base and J dropped 0 bases, with 16 bases sitting between them. The CDR3 coding sequence is TGTGCCAGCAGTGAAGTATACACGTCAGGGTTAGCCAAAAACATTCAGTACTTC. It specifies CASSEVYTSGLAKNIQYF.

The chain carries TRBV7-6 and TRBJ2-7, with D perhaps TRBD1 (6 bases). The germline CDR1 and CDR2 sequences are SGHVS and FNYEAQ. Trimming cost V 2 bases and J 6 bases, with 8 bases left between them. CDR3 length: 12 amino acids. The CDR3 loop reads CASSLLTGEQYF. In DNA, the CDR3 is TGTGCCAGCAGCTTATTGACAGGCGAGCAGTACTTC. Variable domain in full (rest from reference TRBV7-6 and TRBJ2-7): GAGVSQSPRYKVTKRGQDVALRCDPISGHVSLYWYRQALGQGPEFLTYFNYEAQQDKSGLPNDRFSAERPEGSISTLTIQRTEQRDSAMYRCASSLLTGEQYFGPGTRLTVT.

The chain has TRBV6-1 and TRBJ2-7, with TRBD1 identical over 8 bases. This CDR3 has 14 residues. From germline, CDR1 is MNHNS and CDR2 SASEGT. V lost 6 bases, J lost 5 bases, and 9 bases stayed unmatched. CDR3 loop: CASRDRDGTDEQYF. The CDR3 DNA reads TGTGCCAGCAGGGACAGGGACGGAACAGACGAGCAGTACTTC.

The J gene is TRBJ2-2, the V gene TRBV29-1, with D possibly TRBD2 on 5 matching bases. Trimming took off 4 bases at V and 6 bases at J, with 9 bases between the two ends. Germline CDR1 reads SQVTM; CDR2 reads ANQGSEA. CDR3 length: 12 amino acids. The CDR3 bases are TGCAGCGTTGTTGGGAGATCCGGGGAGCTGTTTTTT. This translates into CSVVGRSGELFF.

The chain is built from TRBV9 and TRBJ2-1, with 11 bases matching TRBD2. The V gene's germline CDR1 is SGDLS and CDR2 YYNGEE. The V and J ends lost 4 bases and 6 bases, in that order; junction bases with no gene match: 6. CDR3 length: 15 residues. CDR3 bases: TGTGCCAGCAGCCCAACTAGCGGGAGTCCCAATGAGCAGTTCTTC. This translates into CASSPTSGSPNEQFF. The variable domain in full, with the rest retrieved from reference TRBV9 and TRBJ2-1, is DSGVTQTPKHLITATGQRVTLRCSPRSGDLSVYWYQQSLDQGLQFLIQYYNGEERAKGNILERFSAQQFPDLHSELNLSSLELGDSALYFCASSPTSGSPNEQFFGPGTRLTVL.

V usage is TRBV6-1 and J usage is TRBJ1-5; D gene ambiguous. The germline V and J ends were trimmed by 6 bases and 1 base, with 10 bases remaining between them. The CDR3 loop spans 14 amino acids. CDR1 MNHNS and CDR2 SASEGT come from the germline V gene. The CDR3 DNA follows: TGTGCCAGCAGCTATAGGTCAAGCAATCAGCCCCAGCATTTT. This gives the protein CASSYRSSNQPQHF.

The chain links TRBV27 to TRBJ2-2, with D maybe TRBD2 (6 bases). The CDR3 extends over 15 amino acids. V lost 9 bases and J 2 bases, leaving 16 bases between the germline ends. In germline, CDR1 is MNHEY, CDR2 SMNVEV (reference sequence). The CDR3 nucleotides are TGTGCCAGTAGACCGGGGACTTACAACACCGGGGAGCTGTTTTTT. It is translated as CASRPGTYNTGELFF.

The rearrangement links TRBV2 to TRBJ2-5, with 9 bases that match TRBD1. Per the germline V gene, CDR1 is SNHLY and CDR2 is FYNNEI. The CDR3 is 16 residues long. Losses at the gene ends were 7 bases for V and 1 base for J; bases not matched to a gene: 10. The CDR3 DNA follows: TGTGCCAGCAAGCCTACAGGGGGCGGCACCCAAGAGACCCAGTACTTC. This translates into CASKPTGGGTQETQYF.